These T cell receptor beta chains were read from a single sample in a study of CD8+ T cells in alopecia areata. Clones were read by immunoSEQ multiplex PCR, and TCRdb kept only the in-frame ones, dropping some. Of 35,000 to 45,000 clones in the sample, roughly 92% are singletons; the top ten hold approximately 17%. This sample comprised CD8+ T cells sorted from blood, obtained at week 24, from a patient treated with tofacitinib. These receptors originate from a human donor with alopecia areata. Each CDR3 is given with its conserved first and last residue. Fields, in order: clone size, D gene, V gene, J gene, CDR3 protein, CDR3 DNA. D genes are given only for firm matches. Not all rows give a size; the values are once, few, many and, for expanded clones, a class.

-,TRBD2,TRBV9,TRBJ2-5,CASSGGLAPLQETQYF,TGTGCCAGCAGCGGAGGACTAGCCCCCCTCCAAGAGACCCAGTACTTC
few,TRBD2,TRBV4-2,TRBJ2-7,CASSDRTSGEQYF,TGTGCCAGCAGCGACCGGACTAGCGGTGAGCAGTACTTC
-,-,TRBV7-9,TRBJ1-2,CASSLDYRVHYGYTF,TGTGCCAGCAGCTTAGACTACAGGGTGCACTATGGCTACACCTTC
-,-,TRBV5-4,TRBJ2-1,CASSPGLETYNEQFF,TGTGCCAGCAGCCCCGGACTGGAAACCTACAATGAGCAGTTCTTC
-,-,TRBV6-5,TRBJ2-3,CASSYSDTQYF,TGTGCCAGCAGTTACTCCGATACGCAGTATTTT
-,-,TRBV29-1,TRBJ2-5,CSVEGQRETQYF,TGCAGCGTGGAGGGACAGAGGGAGACCCAGTACTTC
-,TRBD1,TRBV6-5,TRBJ2-5,CASSSPSGTGVEQYF,TGTGCCAGCAGTTCCCCCAGCGGGACAGGGGTAGAGCAGTACTTC
-,TRBD1,TRBV4-3,TRBJ2-5,CASSQTGLETQYF,TGCGCCAGCAGCCAGACAGGGTTAGAGACCCAGTACTTC
-,TRBD2,TRBV30,TRBJ2-7,CAWGTGGALYEQYF,TGTGCCTGGGGGACCGGGGGGGCTCTCTACGAGCAGTACTTC
-,-,TRBV7-8,TRBJ2-7,CASSLKSSSYEQYF,TGTGCCAGCAGCTTAAAATCCAGCTCCTACGAGCAGTACTTC
-,-,TRBV28,TRBJ2-3,CASSFIESDTQYF,TGTGCCAGCAGTTTCATCGAATCGGATACGCAGTATTTT
few,TRBD1,TRBV11-2,TRBJ2-1,CASSSMTGTDYEQFF,TGTGCCAGCAGCTCAATGACAGGGACCGACTATGAGCAGTTCTTC
-,TRBD1,TRBV7-9,TRBJ2-2,CAILGTDTGELFF,TGTGCGATACTGGGGACAGACACCGGGGAGCTGTTTTTT
-,TRBD1,TRBV7-9,TRBJ2-2,CASSSGDRPGELFF,TGTGCCAGCAGCTCAGGGGACAGGCCCGGGGAGCTGTTTTTT
once,TRBD1,TRBV4-3,TRBJ2-3,CASGTAPTDTQYF,TGCGCCAGCGGGACAGCTCCCACAGATACGCAGTATTTT
-,TRBD1,TRBV28,TRBJ2-7,CASSLSGDSSYEQYF,TGTGCCAGCAGTTTATCAGGGGACAGCTCCTACGAGCAGTACTTC
-,TRBD1,TRBV29-1,TRBJ1-2,CSTDREGNGYTF,TGCAGCACGGACAGGGAGGGTAATGGCTACACCTTC
-,TRBD1,TRBV7-3,TRBJ2-7,CASSFGTGAFEQYF,TGTGCCAGCAGCTTCGGGACAGGGGCGTTCGAGCAGTACTTC
-,TRBD2,TRBV4-1,TRBJ2-2,CASSQDVGLGAGELFF,TGCGCCAGCAGCCAAGATGTGGGACTAGGGGCCGGGGAGCTGTTTTTT
once,-,TRBV29-1,TRBJ2-7,CSVAGYEQYF,TGCAGCGTTGCCGGATACGAGCAGTACTTC
-,-,TRBV13,TRBJ2-7,CASCREGTYEQYF,TGTGCCAGCTGTCGTGAGGGAACCTACGAGCAGTACTTC
-,-,TRBV7-8,TRBJ2-7,CASSSVTYEQYF,TGTGCCAGCAGCTCGGTTACCTACGAGCAGTACTTC
-,TRBD1,TRBV5-1,TRBJ2-1,CASSFAGTGVNEQFF,TGCGCCAGCAGCTTCGCCGGGACAGGGGTTAATGAGCAGTTCTTC
-,-,TRBV29-1,TRBJ2-5,CSAGMWGRGETQYF,TGCAGCGCCGGAATGTGGGGGAGAGGGGAGACCCAGTACTTC
-,-,TRBV15,TRBJ2-3,CATSRGRMTSTDTQYF,TGTGCCACCAGCAGAGGACGGATGACTAGCACAGATACGCAGTATTTT
-,-,TRBV18,TRBJ2-3,CASSPPQHSLDTQYF,TGTGCCAGCTCACCACCCCAGCATTCACTCGATACGCAGTATTTT
few,TRBD1,TRBV7-8,TRBJ2-7,CASSLDPGQVGEQYF,TGTGCCAGCAGCTTAGACCCCGGACAGGTTGGGGAGCAGTACTTC
-,TRBD2,TRBV6-1,TRBJ2-3,CASNQLAGTTDTQYF,TGTGCCAGCAATCAACTAGCGGGGACCACAGATACGCAGTATTTT
-,-,TRBV4-2,TRBJ2-3,CASSQDPPALPQDTQYF,TGTGCCAGCAGCCAAGATCCCCCGGCCTTACCGCAAGATACGCAGTATTTT
-,-,TRBV4-3,TRBJ2-7,CASSRDRSESSYEQYF,TGCGCCAGCAGCCGAGATAGAAGCGAGAGCTCCTACGAGCAGTACTTC
-,-,TRBV27,TRBJ2-1,CASSLFPGGLSNEQFF,TGTGCCAGCAGTTTATTTCCCGGGGGGCTTAGCAATGAGCAGTTCTTC
-,-,TRBV11-2,TRBJ2-3,CASSLEASSTDTQYF,TGTGCCAGCAGCTTAGAAGCATCTAGCACAGATACGCAGTATTTT
-,TRBD2,TRBV5-1,TRBJ2-2,CASSSPRGGLTGELFF,TGCGCCAGCAGCTCACCCCGGGGGGGCCTCACCGGGGAGCTGTTTTTT
-,-,TRBV27,TRBJ2-7,CASTEKGYSIYYEQYF,TGTGCCAGCACGGAAAAAGGGTACAGTATCTACTACGAGCAGTACTTC
-,TRBD2,TRBV30,TRBJ2-7,CAWTHASGGAGEQYF,TGTGCCTGGACCCATGCTAGCGGGGGGGCCGGGGAGCAGTACTTC
-,-,TRBV19,TRBJ2-2,CASSTPPTGELFF,TGTGCCAGTAGTACCCCCCCCACCGGGGAGCTGTTTTTT
-,TRBD1,TRBV11-1,TRBJ2-1,CASSIPQGTEQFF,TGTGCCAGCAGCATCCCACAGGGGACCGAGCAGTTCTTC
-,TRBD1,TRBV7-8,TRBJ2-7,CASSQEVQGKQYF,TGTGCCAGCAGCCAAGAGGTACAGGGGAAGCAGTACTTC
-,TRBD1,TRBV7-9,TRBJ2-7,CASSSEDRGAYEQYF,TGTGCCAGCAGCTCCGAGGACAGGGGGGCCTACGAGCAGTACTTC
-,TRBD1,TRBV19,TRBJ2-2,CASTRTGKVPGELFF,TGTGCCAGTACGAGGACAGGGAAGGTGCCAGGGGAGCTGTTTTTT
-,-,TRBV6-5,TRBJ2-5,CASKPRLDYQETQYF,TGTGCCAGCAAACCCCGACTAGACTACCAAGAGACCCAGTACTTC
-,-,TRBV27,TRBJ2-3,CASSLTPVLRSTDTQYF,TGTGCCAGCAGTTTAACCCCGGTTCTACGAAGCACAGATACGCAGTATTTT
-,-,TRBV27,TRBJ1-1,CASKGTLNTEAFF,TGTGCCAGCAAAGGGACGTTGAACACTGAAGCTTTCTTT
-,-,TRBV7-6,TRBJ2-7,CASSKTATGTRSGSYEQYF,TGTGCCAGCAGCAAGACGGCTACAGGGACGCGCTCCGGCTCCTACGAGCAGTACTTC
-,-,TRBV27,TRBJ2-1,CASSSDYRVDEQFF,TGTGCCAGCAGTTCGGATTACAGGGTCGATGAGCAGTTCTTC
-,TRBD1,TRBV30,TRBJ2-7,CAWRGGQAYEQYF,TGTGCCTGGAGGGGGGGACAGGCCTACGAGCAGTACTTC
once,-,TRBV29-1,TRBJ1-1,CSVELVFRREVDTEAFF,TGCAGCGTTGAACTGGTATTCAGAAGGGAGGTGGACACTGAAGCTTTCTTT
-,TRBD1,TRBV6-5,TRBJ1-5,CASSYTGGDQPQHF,TGTGCCAGCAGTTATACAGGGGGCGATCAGCCCCAGCATTTT
-,TRBD1,TRBV7-6,TRBJ2-5,CASSPRWTGGPEETQYF,TGTGCCAGCAGCCCCCGTTGGACAGGCGGCCCAGAAGAGACCCAGTACTTC
-,TRBD2,TRBV9,TRBJ2-3,CASSVGGGGATDTQYF,TGTGCCAGCAGCGTAGGTGGCGGGGGGGCAACAGATACGCAGTATTTT
-,TRBD2,TRBV6-5,TRBJ2-1,CASSASGAYNEQFF,TGTGCCAGCAGCGCTAGCGGGGCGTACAATGAGCAGTTCTTC
-,-,TRBV29-1,TRBJ1-1,CSAEEMNTEAFF,TGCAGCGCGGAGGAAATGAACACTGAAGCTTTCTTT
-,-,TRBV30,TRBJ2-5,CAWGGMRLTQETQYF,TGTGCCTGGGGGGGTATGAGACTAACACAAGAGACCCAGTACTTC
-,-,TRBV7-9,TRBJ2-1,CASSLPGSEQFF,TGTGCCAGCAGCCTCCCGGGCAGTGAGCAGTTCTTC
-,-,TRBV2,TRBJ1-2,CASRNKVATDQGVYGYTF,TGTGCCAGCAGGAATAAGGTGGCGACGGACCAGGGAGTCTATGGCTACACCTTC
-,-,TRBV28,TRBJ1-3,CASSSAPGRSGNTIYF,TGTGCCAGCAGTTCAGCCCCAGGCCGCTCTGGAAACACCATATATTTT
-,-,TRBV27,TRBJ2-2,CASSLIGTTNTGELFF,TGTGCCAGCAGTCTGATAGGGACGACGAACACCGGGGAGCTGTTTTTT
-,-,TRBV4-1,TRBJ1-5,CASSQVGVSNQPQHF,TGCGCCAGCAGCCAAGTTGGGGTTAGCAATCAGCCCCAGCATTTT